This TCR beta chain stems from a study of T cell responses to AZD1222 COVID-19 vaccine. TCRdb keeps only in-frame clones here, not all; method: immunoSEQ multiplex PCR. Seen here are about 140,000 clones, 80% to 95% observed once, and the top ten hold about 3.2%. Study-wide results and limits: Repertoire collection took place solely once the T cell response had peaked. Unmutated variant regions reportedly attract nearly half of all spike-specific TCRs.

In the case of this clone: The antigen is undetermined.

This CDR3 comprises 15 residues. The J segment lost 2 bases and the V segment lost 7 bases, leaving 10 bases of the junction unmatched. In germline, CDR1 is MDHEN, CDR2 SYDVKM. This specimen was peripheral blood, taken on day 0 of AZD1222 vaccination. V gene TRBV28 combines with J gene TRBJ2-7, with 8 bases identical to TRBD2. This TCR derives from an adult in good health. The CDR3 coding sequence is TGTGCCAGCACCCCCCTCTACGGGAGGGCCTACGAGCAGTACTTC. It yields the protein CASTPLYGRAYEQYF.